This record looks at one T cell receptor beta chain sequence and its context. What it recognizes is unknown. This sample stems from a study of shared clonotypes between healthy human individuals. This CDR3 is built from 14 residues. Germline CDR1 reads PRHDT; CDR2 reads FYEKMQ (reference sequence). The study, taken as a whole, reports: Few donors limited the genetic and exposure-history diversity represented. Investigators collected only blood, and repertoires in tissues likely differ.

The method was immunoSEQ multiplex PCR; TCRdb's version includes in-frame clones alone and lacks a portion of them. The data hold 110,000 or so clones, with 55% to 80% observed a single time. The sequencing sample was made of memory CD8+ T cells sorted from blood. The subset denotes: CD45RO+ cells pooled with CCR7-negative TemRA cells. V usage is TRBV13 and J usage is TRBJ2-7; 8 bases fit TRBD2. The sequence was obtained from a woman aged 25-40 years in good health. This CDR3 is CASSSRWGGGRMIV. Here the CDR3 DNA reads TGTGCCAGCAGCTCCCGCTGGGGGGGCGGGAGGATGATTGTC.